Sequencing of this T cell receptor beta chain was carried out in a study of human T cells and chemical hapten exposure (dated by TCRdb to about 2021). Background on the whole study: For sensitization, 2% DPC in acetone was applied to a roughly 2 cm by roughly 2 cm area of upper inner arm skin. Patients additionally received weekly therapeutic DPC doses to the scalp throughout the roughly 25-week study period. Patch testing was done on the upper back using Finn chambers containing 0.01% DPC, and results were scored after 6 days according to International Contact Dermatitis Research Group standards. The mostly female patient cohort included alopecia areata with under or over 50% scalp involvement, alopecia totalis and alopecia universalis. Libraries were combined into a pool for sequencing, and differences in TCR yield between samples came mainly from small differences in library volumes within the pool. This study followed changes in the peripheral blood TCR repertoire in vivo during primary and secondary sensitization of alopecia patients to the hapten diphenylcyclopropenone (DPC). Blood samples were taken from patients before sensitization (week 0) and then at 2, 6 and about 24 weeks after DPC sensitization. For TCR sequencing, blood came from 25 to 35 alopecia patients at anywhere from one to four time points (pre-sensitization, 2, 6 and 24 weeks). What the study reported, not specific to this receptor: Expanded TCRs formed significantly more large CDR3 similarity clusters than pre-sensitization or healthy control sets, consistent with antigen-driven responses. No change with DPC sensitization was found in the number of TCRs above 1 in 1000 frequency, and no evidence of global repertoire structure alterations was found. Patch test score was positively correlated with the number of PT1 expanded TCRs, with significance at thresholds 8, 16 and 32 but not at 4. Because all patients had alopecia, a presumed autoimmune disease, the immune response of the patients might differ from that of healthy individuals. Repeated subsampling changed both the strength of the expansion versus patch-test correlation and the threshold at which the correlation became significant.

The receptor library was made with RACE. The reads were generated on a NextSeq 500. Library preparation attached unique molecular identifiers to individual cDNA molecules for quantitative, reproducible TCR counting. Both TCR alpha and TCR beta chains were sequenced from each blood RNA sample. In the paper's pipeline: Samples had a median of roughly 99,000 TCRs, with a range from roughly 20,000 to 690,600. V, J and CDR3 annotation of the TCR reads was carried out using the Decombinator software suite. To make PS versus PT1 abundance plots, every sample was subsampled to the same number of TCRs (28,000). TCRs were defined as expanded if absent before sensitization and observed at least eight times at the 2-week time point. TCRdb passed the public sequencing reads through fastp at Q25 and MiXCR, retaining productive beta sequences. Rows matching on CDR3 protein sequence are summarized as one entry with the most common DNA and genes. The authors' filters were not applied to this entry. In this sample the table shows 20,000 to 30,000 distinct CDR3 sequences, over 8.5% of which occur a single time. About 6.6% of the sample rests with the top ten.

The table lists this clonotype with many counts. Its antigen specificity is not known. Base-call qualities are not available, and no considerably larger clone is one nucleotide away. Explained via the paper, the time point label denotes: patch test 2, 6 weeks after DPC sensitization. The treatment or condition tag for this specimen amounts to: therapeutic diphenylcyclopropenone sensitization with weekly scalp DPC. Blood at each patch-test visit was drawn before the patch test was applied. Patients were eligible if aged 18 to 70, diagnosed with alopecia and judged suitable for DPC therapy, and pregnant patients were excluded. Unfractionated whole blood was collected in Tempus Blood RNA tubes, and total RNA was extracted from that blood. The germline V gene (reference sequence) sets CDR1 to LGHDT and CDR2 to YNNKEL. The CDR3 runs 15 amino acids, cysteine and phenylalanine included. The entry retains the CDR3 DNA only, 45 bases that are in frame from base 1. V loses 2 bases of germline sequence and J loses 3 bases, and the interval between the two ends is 13 bases.

This TCR came from a man aged 25 to 40 with alopecia areata. Some clones in this sample may be carry-over from other donors' samples. This sample comprised whole blood, obtained in connection with sensitization to the hapten diphenylcyclopropenone (DPC). The chain is made from TRBV3-1 and TRBJ1-2; the D gene remains uncertain. The DNA sequence follows: TGTGCCAGCAGCCAAAGTTGGTCCGGAGACTATGGCTACACCTTC. Translated, this gives CASSQSWSGDYGYTF.